Given below is one T cell receptor beta chain in context. No antigen is known for it. Sorted-subset replicate PCR reactions contained 150 to 200 ng DNA, corresponding to tens of thousands of T cell genomes. This table comes from immunoSEQ multiplex PCR, and its TCRdb copy is limited to in-frame clones, with some not included. The top ten clones hold less than 0.13% of a sample with around 640,000 clones, about 96% of them seen once. The sample comes from a study of shared clonotypes between healthy human individuals. On the study more broadly: The plates for each donor numbered three CD4 naive, three CD4 memory, two CD8 naive and one CD8 memory. Study-wide results and limits: An expected dependence of interdonor clonotype sharing on sequencing depth was noted. Despite large depth, sorted-subset datasets appeared incompletely sequenced.

Naive CD8 cells were CD45RO-negative, positively selected for CCR7, excluding terminally differentiated effector memory CD45RA+ cells. The CDR3 spans 14 residues. Losses at the gene ends were 8 bases for V and 4 bases for J; bases not matched to a gene: 10. Germline CDR1 reads SNHLY; CDR2 reads FYNNEI. Sequencing input: naive CD8+ T cells sorted from blood. This rearrangement joins TRBV2 to TRBJ2-5, with TRBD1 matching 7 bases. The sequence was obtained from a woman aged 25-40 years in good health. The DNA of the CDR3 is TGTGCCAGCGAGACCGGGACAGCAATAGAGACCCAGTACTTC. Its translation is CASETGTAIETQYF.